The entry below describes one T cell receptor beta chain. This entry comes from a study of cytomegalovirus exposure and HLA in healthy donors. Trimming stripped 0 bases from V and 15 bases from J, with 13 bases between. Germline CDR1 is SGHRS and CDR2 is YFSETQ. The CDR3 extends over 12 amino acids. Profiled with immunoSEQ multiplex PCR; TCRdb holds only in-frame clones, not every one. This table holds 190,000 or so clones, around 82% found once. The TCR comes from a woman aged 18-29 years in good health and CMV-seropositive. The chain joins TRBV5-1 to TRBJ2-1, with D tentatively TRBD2 (5 bases). The sequenced material came from PBMCs. The CDR3 loop is CASSLDDGMRFF. The DNA of the CDR3 is TGCGCCAGCAGCTTGGATGACGGGATGCGGTTCTTC.